The next 31 T cell receptor beta chains were all read from a single sample in a study of siplizumab effects on memory and regulatory T cells. Some clones are missing from TCRdb's copy, which holds only in-frame ones; the method was immunoSEQ multiplex PCR. The table includes about 80,000 clones, 95% detected once. The specimen was CD8+ T cells sorted from blood. All receptors derive from a human donor in good health.

This clone was seen just once. This chain links TRBV19 with TRBJ2-7; TRBD1 agrees at 8 bases. Trimming cost V 5 bases and J 3 bases; bases outside gene matches: 9. The CDR3 is 15 residues long. CDR1 LNHDA and CDR2 SQIVND come from the germline V gene (reference sequence). The CDR3 loop is CASSLGRTGRYEQYF. Here the CDR3 DNA reads TGTGCCAGTAGTCTGGGACGGACAGGGCGCTACGAGCAGTACTTC.

This clone was recorded only once. The chain links TRBV5-5 to TRBJ1-5, with TRBD1 matching 9 bases. With 5 bases clipped from V and 3 bases from J, the junction kept 6 bases outside the gene matches. The V gene's germline CDR1 is SGHKS and CDR2 YYEKEE (reference sequence). The CDR3 is 15 residues long. The CDR3 DNA is TGTGCCAGCAGTCTCCGGGACAGGGACAATCAGCCCCAGCATTTT. Translating it yields CASSLRDRDNQPQHF.

The chain recombines TRBV10-3 with TRBJ1-6; 7 bases fit TRBD1. Trimming cost V 3 bases and J 4 bases; bases outside gene matches: 9. There are 17 residues in the CDR3. Per germline, CDR1 ENHRY and CDR2 SYGVKD. The CDR3 DNA reads TGTGCCATCAGTGATCCGGGACAGAGATCTTATAATTCACCCCTCCACTTT. It translates to CAISDPGQRSYNSPLHF.

This chain connects TRBV5-1 to TRBJ2-3; no clear D gene. Germline assignment: CDR1 SGHRS and CDR2 YFSETQ. V shed 3 bases and J shed 4 bases, with 9 bases lying between them. This CDR3 contains 13 residues. The CDR3 sequence: CASSSKGADTQYF. The CDR3 DNA sequence: TGCGCCAGCAGCTCCAAAGGTGCAGATACGCAGTATTTT.

The genes are TRBV6-5 and TRBJ2-3, with 11 bases that match TRBD2. CDR1 and CDR2 (germline): MNHEY, SVGAGI. V lost 5 bases, J lost 6 bases, and 4 bases stayed unmatched. The CDR3 spans 14 residues. CDR3 nucleotide sequence: TGTGCCAGCAGTCTGGGACTAGCGGAGGATACGCAGTATTTT. Amino acids: CASSLGLAEDTQYF.

This clone has just one count. The chain employs TRBV7-8 and TRBJ2-7; D may be TRBD1 or TRBD2 (6 bases each). The V and J ends lost 5 bases and 7 bases respectively, with 18 bases between them. Germline CDR1 reads SGHVS; CDR2 reads FQNEAQ. The CDR3 has 14 residues. CDR3 sequence reads: CASSRGWGALEQYF. The CDR3 DNA reads as TGTGCCAGCAGCCGCGGCTGGGGGGCTCTGGAGCAGTACTTC.

This clone was seen a few times. The rearrangement links TRBV10-2 to TRBJ2-7, with D possibly being TRBD1 (5 bases). This CDR3 has 14 residues. V was cut by 4 bases and J by 0 bases, with 10 bases left in between. The V gene's germline CDR1 is WSHSY and CDR2 SAAADI. Here the CDR3 DNA reads TGCGCCAGCAGTGGTACAGGAAACTCCTACGAGCAGTACTTC. Encoded protein: CASSGTGNSYEQYF.

The CDR3 region is CASSLGQGSDTQYF. The CDR3 nucleotides are TGTGCCAGCAGCTTAGGACAGGGCAGCGATACGCAGTATTTT. This rearrangement joins TRBV7-6 to TRBJ2-3; 7 bases agree with TRBD1. The CDR3 totals 14 residues. J was trimmed by 6 bases and V by 1 base; bases with no gene match: 4. Germline-derived CDR1 and CDR2 are SGHVS and FNYEAQ.

This clone was counted once. This chain joins TRBV29-1 and TRBJ2-7, with D tentatively TRBD1 (6 bases). The CDR3 runs 12 residues. Between the trimmed V and J ends, which lost 6 bases and 2 bases, there was a span of 11 bases. Germline CDR1 SQVTM, CDR2 ANQGSEA. CDR3 protein: CSVTTGPYEQYF. CDR3 bases: TGCAGCGTGACGACAGGCCCCTACGAGCAGTACTTC.

The chain recombines TRBV30 with TRBJ2-3; D is unresolved. Germline values: CDR1 GTSNPN, CDR2 SVGIG (reference sequence). Deletions cut 5 bases from V and 0 bases from J, with 9 bases between. CDR3 length equals 13 residues. This CDR3 is CAWALTSTDTQYF. The CDR3 DNA reads as TGTGCCTGGGCCTTGACCAGCACAGATACGCAGTATTTT.

The rearrangement links TRBV19 to TRBJ2-2; D is ambiguous. CDR3 length: 12 residues. Trimming shortened V by 2 bases and J by 6 bases, and 4 bases separated the two germline ends. Looked up from germline, CDR1 is LNHDA and CDR2 is SQIVND (reference sequence). The CDR3 region is CASSIWAGELFF. As DNA, the CDR3 is TGTGCCAGTAGTATATGGGCCGGGGAGCTGTTTTTT.

The chain joins TRBV7-9 to TRBJ2-3; weak D call: TRBD1 (6 bases). The CDR3 spans 15 residues. V gave up 1 base and J gave up 3 bases, with 11 bases separating them. In germline, CDR1 is SEHNR, CDR2 FQNEAQ (reference sequence). CDR3 in amino acids: CASSLVQGFTDTQYF. CDR3 coding DNA: TGTGCCAGCAGCTTAGTACAGGGCTTTACAGATACGCAGTATTTT.

On this clone itself: Because the CDR3's place on the DNA is in doubt, the DNA is left out and the CDR3 is given as listed by TCRdb. The chain combines TRBV13 with TRBJ2-7; the D segment call TRBD1 is taken from the table without a DNA check. The CDR3 totals 14 residues, both ends included. In germline, CDR1 is PRHDT, CDR2 FYEKMQ (reference sequence). The CDR3 reads CASSFGQGDYEQYF.

The chain links TRBV27 to TRBJ2-5; 8 positions agree with TRBD2. With V trimmed by 0 bases and J by 5 bases, 8 bases remained unmatched. The germline CDR1 and CDR2 sequences are MNHEY and SMNVEV (reference sequence). CDR3 length: 16 amino acids. CDR3 residues: CASSLSAGDLAETQYF. CDR3 nucleotides: TGTGCCAGCAGTTTATCAGCGGGAGATCTGGCGGAGACCCAGTACTTC.

V and J are TRBV9 and TRBJ2-3; D remains ambiguous. This CDR3 contains 15 residues. The germline V and J ends were trimmed by 3 bases and 2 bases, with 13 bases remaining between them. In germline, CDR1 is SGDLS, CDR2 YYNGEE. The CDR3 DNA sequence: TGTGCCAGCAGCGGCTACTCTAGGTCCACAGATACGCAGTATTTT. As protein: CASSGYSRSTDTQYF.

The chain uses TRBV29-1 and TRBJ1-4; D uncertain. The CDR3 sequence is 14 residues long. The ends were cut back, 3 bases at V and 1 base at J, with 9 bases in the middle. Germline V lookup: CDR1 SQVTM, CDR2 ANQGSEA. The CDR3 DNA reads as TGCAGCGTTGATCGGGCGGGAACTAATGAAAAACTGTTTTTT. This gives the protein CSVDRAGTNEKLFF. The whole variable domain, remainder taken from reference TRBV29-1 and TRBJ1-4, is SAVISQKPSRDICQRGTSLTIQCQVDSQVTMMFWYRQQPGQSLTLIATANQGSEATYESGFVIDKFPISRPNLTFSTLTVSNMSPEDSSIYLCSVDRAGTNEKLFFGSGTQLSVL.

This chain connects TRBV13 to TRBJ2-2; D is uncertain. V lost 5 bases, J lost 2 bases, and 6 bases lay in between. The CDR3 spans 13 residues. Germline CDR1 and CDR2: PRHDT and FYEKMQ (reference sequence). CDR3 amino acids: CASSPYNTGELFF. CDR3 DNA sequence: TGTGCCAGCAGCCCATATAACACCGGGGAGCTGTTTTTT.

This clone was detected a few times. V gene TRBV30 combines with J gene TRBJ2-1, with 7 bases that match TRBD2. V shed 0 bases and J 10 bases; nucleotides not matched to a gene: 6. The CDR3 loop spans 13 amino acids. Per germline, CDR1 GTSNPN and CDR2 SVGIG (reference sequence). The CDR3 coding sequence is TGTGCCTGGAGTGTATCAAGGGAGGGGGAGCAGTTCTTC. It translates to CAWSVSREGEQFF.

The rearrangement links TRBV27 to TRBJ1-5; no definite D call. CDR1 is MNHEY and CDR2 is SMNVEV in the germline V gene (reference sequence). CDR3 length: 14 amino acids. Trimming removed 2 bases at V and 7 bases at J, with 12 bases between. The CDR3 spells CASSLGVGSQPQHF. CDR3 nucleotides: TGTGCCAGCAGTTTAGGTGTAGGGAGCCAGCCCCAGCATTTT.

The chain employs TRBV15 and TRBJ2-1, with 9 bases identical to TRBD1. Germline V gene sequence: CDR1 LNHNV, CDR2 YYDKDF (reference sequence). The V gene end was trimmed by 4 bases and the J gene end by 8 bases; junction bases not matched to a gene: 6. The CDR3 contains 14 residues. CDR3 sequence: CATSTGTGRYEQFF. The CDR3 DNA sequence: TGTGCCACCAGCACCGGGACAGGGAGGTATGAGCAGTTCTTC.

The genes are TRBV4-1 and TRBJ1-2; D is unresolved. V lost 1 base and J lost 1, with 7 bases in between. Germline V CDR1 and CDR2: MGHRA, YSYEKL. The CDR3 loop spans 14 amino acids. The DNA for the CDR3 is TGCGCCAGCAGCCAAGCTGGCAGTAACTATGGCTACACCTTC. It specifies CASSQAGSNYGYTF.

The gene calls are TRBV7-2 and TRBJ2-3; D is ambiguous. Germline V gene sequence: CDR1 SGHTA, CDR2 FQGNSA. This CDR3 is 11 amino acids long. Trimming took 3 bases from V and 5 from J, leaving 3 bases between them. For the CDR3, the DNA is TGTGCCAGCAGCTTTTTAGATACGCAGTATTTT. Translation gives CASSFLDTQYF. The full variable domain, rest sourced from reference TRBV7-2 and TRBJ2-3, is GAGVSQSPSNKVTEKGKDVELRCDPISGHTALYWYRQSLGQGLEFLIYFQGNSAPDKSGLPSDRFSAERTGGSVSTLTIQRTQQEDSAVYLCASSFLDTQYFGPGTRLTVL.

J is TRBJ1-2 and V is TRBV5-4; 7 bases are a match to TRBD1. J lost 2 bases, V lost 2 bases, and 3 bases had no gene match. Per the germline V gene, CDR1 is SGHNT and CDR2 is YYREEE (reference sequence). This CDR3 spans 14 amino acids. CDR3 region: CASSLTGENYGYTF. The DNA for the CDR3 is TGTGCCAGCAGCTTAACAGGGGAAAACTATGGCTACACCTTC.

In DNA form, the CDR3 reads TGTGCCAGCAGCCCGGGACATCACGTGCAACTGTTTTTT. Protein sequence: CASSPGHHVQLFF. The chain joins TRBV9 to TRBJ1-4; D is perhaps TRBD1 (6 bases). Germline loops: CDR1 SGDLS, CDR2 YYNGEE. The CDR3 covers 13 residues. The germline V and J ends were trimmed by 4 bases and 12 bases, with 16 bases remaining between them. Based on the CDR3 plus reference TRBV9 and TRBJ1-4, the full variable domain is DSGVTQTPKHLITATGQRVTLRCSPRSGDLSVYWYQQSLDQGLQFLIQYYNGEERAKGNILERFSAQQFPDLHSELNLSSLELGDSALYFCASSPGHHVQLFFGSGTQLSVL.

The V and J genes are TRBV5-1 and TRBJ2-3; 8 bases are shared with TRBD1. The trim removed 4 bases at V and 3 bases at J, leaving 4 bases unmatched. The length of the CDR3 is 14 residues. Germline V gene lookup returns CDR1 SGHRS and CDR2 YFSETQ. The CDR3 DNA reads TGCGCCAGCAGCCCAGGGGGCAGAACAGATACGCAGTATTTT. Protein product: CASSPGGRTDTQYF.

The V and J genes are TRBV9 and TRBJ2-1; D not resolved. The CDR3 is 15 amino acids. Per germline, CDR1 SGDLS and CDR2 YYNGEE. V gave up 3 bases and J gave up 7 bases, with 17 bases separating them. The CDR3, as DNA: TGTGCCAGCAGCGGAGAAACTATGTGGGCTAATGAGCAGTTCTTC. It yields the protein CASSGETMWANEQFF. The variable domain in full, completed from reference TRBV9 and TRBJ2-1, reads DSGVTQTPKHLITATGQRVTLRCSPRSGDLSVYWYQQSLDQGLQFLIQYYNGEERAKGNILERFSAQQFPDLHSELNLSSLELGDSALYFCASSGETMWANEQFFGPGTRLTVL.

V gene TRBV5-6 combines with J gene TRBJ2-5; 9 nucleotides agree with TRBD2. V shed 0 bases and J 5 bases; nucleotides not matched to a gene: 8. The CDR3 consists of 16 residues. CDR1 is SGHDT, CDR2 YYEEEE, per germline. CDR3 residues: CASSLVPAGGRETQYF. As DNA, the CDR3 is TGTGCCAGCAGCTTGGTCCCAGCGGGAGGCCGGGAGACCCAGTACTTC.

The rearrangement joins TRBV10-3 to TRBJ2-3; a possible D gene is TRBD2 (7 bases). The CDR3 runs 16 residues. The ends were cut back, 3 bases at V and 3 bases at J, with 16 bases in the middle. Germline loops: CDR1 ENHRY, CDR2 SYGVKD. The CDR3 DNA reads as TGTGCCATCAGTGAATCTTGGAGGGGGGGGACAGATACGCAGTATTTT. Its translation: CAISESWRGGTDTQYF.

This chain uses TRBV5-6 with TRBJ2-7; 12 bases line up with TRBD2. Germline lookup yields CDR1 SGHDT and CDR2 YYEEEE. This CDR3 spans 15 amino acids. The V segment lost 4 bases and the J segment 3 bases; nucleotides outside the gene matches: 5. CDR3 residues: CASSHPSGRVYEQYF. Written as DNA, the CDR3 is TGTGCCAGCAGCCACCCTAGCGGGAGGGTCTACGAGCAGTACTTC.

The V and J genes are TRBV5-4 and TRBJ1-1; D ambiguous. The CDR3 is 12 amino acids. The germline V gene has CDR1 SGHNT and CDR2 YYREEE (reference sequence). V lost 5 bases, J lost 7 bases, and 12 bases lay in between. The CDR3 protein is CASSFPESEAFF. In nucleotides, the CDR3 is TGTGCCAGCAGTTTCCCCGAGAGTGAAGCTTTCTTT.

The J gene is TRBJ2-3, the V gene TRBV7-6; TRBD1 matches 9 bases. Looked up from germline, CDR1 is SGHVS and CDR2 is FNYEAQ. With V trimmed by 3 bases and J by 5 bases, 6 bases remained unmatched. The CDR3 extends over 15 amino acids. The CDR3 loop reads CASSFGTGFRDTQYF. The CDR3, as DNA: TGTGCCAGCAGCTTTGGGACAGGGTTTCGAGATACGCAGTATTTT.